This TCR beta chain stems from a study of shared clonotypes between healthy human individuals. At the level of the study: Those who served as donors were a couple of women and a few men between the ages of 18 and 49.

Per the germline V gene, CDR1 is SEHNR and CDR2 is FQNEAQ (reference sequence). Trimming removed 3 bases from V and 6 bases from J, with 11 bases in between. The CDR3 is made up of 14 amino acids. The protocol was immunoSEQ multiplex PCR, while the TCRdb copy is restricted to in-frame clones and leaves out a portion. The table records a few million clones, roughly 92% of them present only once. Regarding this clone: What it recognizes is unknown.

General study findings and limits: Non-shared clonotypes had lower generation probabilities than clonotypes shared by all four sorted-subset donors.

J is TRBJ2-2 and V is TRBV7-9; D perhaps matches TRBD2 (6 bases). Sequencing was carried out using naive CD4+ T cells sorted from blood. Subset denoted: CD45RA+ positively selected. This receptor was obtained from a man aged 18 to 29 in good health. As DNA, the CDR3 is TGTGCCAGCAGCTTTCGGGGGAGAGCCGGGGAGCTGTTTTTT. Protein sequence: CASSFRGRAGELFF.